The 20 T cell receptor beta chains given below trace back to one sample, sequenced in a study of shared clonotypes between healthy human individuals. Clones were sequenced by immunoSEQ multiplex PCR, and TCRdb holds only the in-frame ones, with some missing. Of some 2 million clones listed, just under 95% are singletons. Naive CD8 cells were CD45RO-negative, positively selected for CCR7, excluding terminally differentiated effector memory CD45RA+ cells. The sequenced sample was naive CD8+ T cells sorted from blood. The receptors stem from a man aged 18-30 years in good health.

The gene calls are TRBV27 and TRBJ2-7; D possibly corresponds to TRBD2 (5 bases). The CDR3 has 14 residues. Trimming pared 4 bases from V and 3 bases from J, leaving 13 bases between. The germline CDR1 and CDR2 sequences are MNHEY and SMNVEV (reference sequence). CDR3 sequence reads: CASSSFEAGYEQYF. CDR3 coding DNA: TGTGCCAGCAGTTCTTTCGAGGCGGGCTACGAGCAGTACTTC.

The chain carries TRBV18 and TRBJ2-2; TRBD1 is a possible D gene (5 bases). Germline-derived CDR1 and CDR2 are KGHSH and LQKENI. V was shortened by 1 base and J by 2 bases, with 14 bases between the two germline ends. CDR3 length: 17 amino acids. In nucleotides, the CDR3 is TGTGCCAGCTCACCACTTCTGCAGGGCGAAAACACCGGGGAGCTGTTTTTT. It yields the protein CASSPLLQGENTGELFF.

V and J are TRBV7-8 and TRBJ2-7, with D perhaps TRBD1 (5 bases). Trimming took off 2 bases at V and 7 bases at J, with 15 bases between the two ends. Germline V gene data show CDR1 as SGHVS and CDR2 as FQNEAQ. This CDR3 region has 14 residues. The CDR3 region is CASSLTNRPEEQYF. The CDR3 bases are TGTGCCAGCAGCTTAACGAACAGGCCCGAGGAGCAGTACTTC.

The CDR3 loop is CASSSSTGGSYEQYF. CDR3 in DNA: TGTGCCAGCAGCAGCTCGACAGGGGGGTCCTACGAGCAGTACTTC. The gene calls are TRBV7-9 and TRBJ2-7, with TRBD1 identical over 9 bases. From germline, CDR1 is SEHNR and CDR2 FQNEAQ (reference sequence). The V gene end was trimmed by 5 bases and the J gene end by 1 base; junction bases not matched to a gene: 6. This CDR3 has 15 residues. Using reference TRBV7-9 and TRBJ2-7 for the parts outside the CDR3, the full variable domain is DTGVSQNPRHKITKRGQNVTFRCDPISEHNRLYWYRQTLGQGPEFLTYFQNEAQLEKSRLLSDRFSAERPKGSFSTLEIQRTEQGDSAMYLCASSSSTGGSYEQYFGPGTRLTVT.

This chain joins TRBV5-4 and TRBJ2-5, with 11 bases aligning to TRBD2. The CDR3 extends over 16 amino acids. The J segment lost 7 bases and the V segment lost 4 bases, leaving 12 bases of the junction unmatched. Looked up from germline, CDR1 is SGHNT and CDR2 is YYREEE (reference sequence). The CDR3, as DNA: TGTGCCAGCAGCCCAGTGGGACTAGCGGAAGTCGGGACCCAGTACTTC. It is translated as CASSPVGLAEVGTQYF.

The V call is TRBV27, the J call TRBJ2-7, with TRBD2 matching over 11 bases. The CDR3 is 13 residues long. CDR1 MNHEY and CDR2 SMNVEV come from the germline V gene (reference sequence). Trimming removed 10 bases from V and 2 bases from J; junction bases left unmatched: 4. Written as DNA, the CDR3 is TGTGCCACCGGTAGCGGGGGGGCCTACGAGCAGTACTTC. This translates into CATGSGGAYEQYF.

The genes are TRBV12-2 and TRBJ2-1; the table's D call TRBD2 went unverified against the DNA. TRBV12-2 has pseudogene status. The CDR3 is 17 residues long. The CDR3 DNA reads as TGTGCAAGTCGCTTATTTAGACTAGCGGGAGGGAGGAATGAGCAGTTCTTC. This gives the protein CASRLFRLAGGRNEQFF.

The chain couples TRBV4-3 to TRBJ2-3; D is unresolved. The CDR3 has 17 amino acids. Germline V lookup: CDR1 LGHNA, CDR2 YSLEER. The V gene lost 0 bases and the J gene lost 1 base, with 14 bases spanning the gap. DNA for the CDR3: TGCGCCAGCAGCCAAGACCCCTGGGGTCTGGGCACAGATACGCAGTATTTT. Translated: CASSQDPWGLGTDTQYF.

This chain uses TRBV27 with TRBJ2-1; perhaps TRBD2 as D (5 bases). The CDR3 has 13 residues. Germline V gene data show CDR1 as MNHEY and CDR2 as SMNVEV (reference sequence). Trimming pared 3 bases from V and 6 bases from J, leaving 9 bases between. CDR3 coding DNA: TGTGCCAGCAGTTTTACTAGGTTCAATGAGCAGTTCTTC. Its protein product is CASSFTRFNEQFF.

Comment on this clone: The sample holds other DNA sequences that translate to the same CDR3. The chain combines TRBV9 with TRBJ2-7; perhaps TRBD1 as D (6 bases). The CDR3 totals 14 residues. Germline V gives CDR1 SGDLS, CDR2 YYNGEE. The V end was cut by 0 bases, the J end by 0 bases, with 7 bases between. CDR3 sequence (DNA): TGTGCCAGCAGCGTAGGGACAGCCTCCTACGAGCAGTACTTC. Protein product: CASSVGTASYEQYF.

The chain combines TRBV4-2 with TRBJ1-2, with 9 bases fitting TRBD1. Germline values: CDR1 LGHNA, CDR2 YNFKEQ. With V trimmed by 2 bases and J by 5 bases, 6 bases remained unmatched. The CDR3 is made up of 15 amino acids. The CDR3 region is CASSQSGTGSYGYTF. The CDR3, as DNA: TGTGCCAGCAGCCAAAGCGGGACAGGGTCGTATGGCTACACCTTC.

This chain uses TRBV18 with TRBJ2-7; 8 nucleotides agree with TRBD2. The CDR3 totals 14 residues. V shed 3 bases and J 6 bases; nucleotides not matched to a gene: 7. Looked up from germline, CDR1 is KGHSH and CDR2 is LQKENI. The DNA of the CDR3 is TGTGCCAGCTCACCCCTAGCGGGTGCCAGCGAGCAGTACTTC. Protein product: CASSPLAGASEQYF.

V is TRBV18 and J is TRBJ1-1; no clear D. Germline CDR1 KGHSH, CDR2 LQKENI. The CDR3 consists of 15 residues. V shed 0 bases and J shed 8 bases, with 16 bases lying between them. CDR3: CASSPPGPGFGEAFF. CDR3 DNA sequence: TGTGCCAGCTCACCACCGGGTCCGGGATTCGGGGAAGCTTTCTTT.

This chain uses TRBV5-4 with TRBJ1-3; 9 nucleotides line up with TRBD1. The length of the CDR3 is 16 residues. The V segment lost 4 bases and the J segment 0 bases; nucleotides outside the gene matches: 5. Germline V gives CDR1 SGHNT, CDR2 YYREEE (reference sequence). CDR3 in amino acids: CASSLGQGPSGNTIYF. The CDR3 DNA sequence: TGTGCCAGCAGCCTCGGACAGGGGCCCTCTGGAAACACCATATATTTT.

The chain is built from TRBV6-6 and TRBJ1-4; D unclear. Trimming shortened V by 0 bases and J by 5 bases, and 10 bases separated the two germline ends. From germline, CDR1 is MNHNY and CDR2 SVGAGI (reference sequence). The length of the CDR3 is 15 residues. The CDR3 is CASSYSSGPNEKLFF. The CDR3 region has the DNA TGTGCCAGCAGTTACTCGTCTGGGCCCAATGAAAAACTGTTTTTT.

CDR3 region: CSVGDGLRYEQYF. The CDR3 nucleotides are TGCAGCGTGGGGGACGGCCTGAGGTACGAGCAGTACTTC. The chain joins TRBV29-1 to TRBJ2-7; either TRBD1 or TRBD2 may fit D (5 bases each). This CDR3 region has 13 residues. Germline CDR1 is SQVTM and CDR2 is ANQGSEA. Trimming shortened V by 6 bases and J by 4 bases, and 16 bases separated the two germline ends.

The chain couples TRBV4-1 to TRBJ1-4; D gene ambiguous. This CDR3 has 16 residues. V was pared by 1 base and J by 5 bases, with 14 bases between. Germline lookup yields CDR1 MGHRA and CDR2 YSYEKL. The CDR3 DNA is TGCGCCAGCAGCCAAGTGGATACAAGGGTGAATGAAAAACTGTTTTTT. This gives the protein CASSQVDTRVNEKLFF.

The chain has TRBV4-1 and TRBJ2-1, with D unclear. Trimming pared 2 bases from V and 0 bases from J, leaving 11 bases between. The CDR3 is 16 amino acids. CDR1 is MGHRA and CDR2 is YSYEKL in the germline V gene. The CDR3: CASSQRAGNSYNEQFF. The CDR3 coding sequence is TGCGCCAGCAGCCAACGGGCCGGAAACTCCTACAATGAGCAGTTCTTC.

The chain is built from TRBV11-1 and TRBJ2-7, with D possibly matching TRBD1 (7 bases). The germline V and J ends were trimmed by 2 bases and 5 bases, with 25 bases remaining between them. Germline V gene sequence: CDR1 SGHAT, CDR2 FQDESV (reference sequence). The CDR3 loop spans 18 amino acids. The CDR3 loop reads CASSLFGLQGGPIHEQYF. CDR3 in DNA: TGTGCCAGCAGCTTATTCGGGTTGCAGGGGGGCCCAATCCACGAGCAGTACTTC.

V usage is TRBV21-1 and J usage is TRBJ2-3; the listed D gene, TRBD1, was not tested against the DNA. TRBV21-1 constitutes a pseudogene. The CDR3 spans 16 residues. The CDR3: CASSKGGRGRGGTQYF. For the CDR3, the DNA is TGTGCCAGCAGCAAAGGTGGCAGGGGGCGCGGAGGTACGCAGTATTTT.